The following is a T cell receptor (beta chain) sequence with its context. As yet, its antigen is unknown. The data belong to a study of CD8+CD57+ T cells in acquired aplastic anemia. Across the whole study: On average, sorted CD4+ and CD8+ cells gave approximately 3.5 ug of DNA. General study points: Common to patients and controls were 25 to 30 CD8+ CDR3 sequences.

Germline values: CDR1 KGHDR, CDR2 SFDVKD. The V end was cut by 4 bases, the J end by 0 bases, with 11 bases between. CDR3 length: 15 residues. In patients chosen for sequencing, flow cytometry had shown CD8+CD57+ cell expansion. Using genomic DNA as the template, TCR beta VDJ and CDR3 profiling was carried out. TCRdb reprocessed the reads with MiXCR, giving one entry per CDR3 protein. The data show roughly 98,000 distinct CDR3 sequences, with 55% to 70% seen just once and 60% to 80% held by the top ten. The rearrangement uses TRBV24-1 and TRBJ1-2; D is unclear. What was sequenced was sorted CD4+, CD8+, or CD8+CD57+ T cells (not recorded which) from PBMCs. This TCR came from a human donor with aplastic anemia. CDR3 sequence (DNA): TGTGCCACCAGTGACAGGACGGAAACTAACTATGGCTACACCTTC. Protein sequence: CATSDRTETNYGYTF.